This T cell receptor (beta chain) was identified during a study of tumor-infiltrating lymphocytes in localized non-small cell lung cancer. CDR1 is SGHDT and CDR2 is YYEEEE in the germline V gene. V lost 5 bases and J lost 4, with 12 bases in between. The CDR3 has 13 amino acids. TCRdb's copy holds only in-frame clones and misses some; the assay was immunoSEQ multiplex PCR. The table has 25,000 to 30,000 clones, 70% to 90% seen once. Sequenced sample: lung tumor tissue. The chain joins TRBV5-6 to TRBJ1-2; maybe TRBD1 (5 bases). This TCR came from a human donor with non-small cell lung cancer. For the CDR3, the DNA is TGTGCCAGCAGTCGACAGTCTGTCTATGGCTACACCTTC. Protein: CASSRQSVYGYTF.